This TCR beta chain was sequenced in a study of long-term antiretroviral therapy in people with HIV. Concerning this clone: As yet, its antigen is unknown.

The CDR3 is made up of 13 amino acids. With 0 bases removed from V and 4 bases from J, the gap between germline ends came to 2 bases. Germline V lookup: CDR1 SGDLS, CDR2 YYNGEE. Survey level was the resolution at which the v3.0 immunoSEQ assay ran. Only in-frame clones appear in the TCRdb table, and some are missing; sequencing was by immunoSEQ multiplex PCR. The table records some 31,000 clones, just under 80% of them present only once. Study results and caveats: Samples were collected from the mid-2000s to the late 2010s under possibly less effective ART regimens. Patients on ART gained diversity, which nonetheless stayed below transplant donor controls.

Sequencing used unsorted PBMCs, obtained 3.1 years after starting antiretroviral therapy. This TCR derives from a woman between 50 and 59 years old with HIV. This chain uses TRBV9 with TRBJ2-6, with D uncertain. The CDR3 DNA reads as TGTGCCAGCAGCGTAGACGGGGCCAACGTCCTGACTTTC. It specifies CASSVDGANVLTF. Full variable domain (remainder filled in from reference TRBV9 and TRBJ2-6): DSGVTQTPKHLITATGQRVTLRCSPRSGDLSVYWYQQSLDQGLQFLIQYYNGEERAKGNILERFSAQQFPDLHSELNLSSLELGDSALYFCASSVDGANVLTFGAGSRLTVL.